Presented here are 27 T cell receptor beta chains from one specimen sequenced in a study of OX40 agonist ivuxolimab in advanced cancers. Data came from immunoSEQ multiplex PCR; TCRdb stores just in-frame clones and leaves some out. There are nearly 60,000 clones in the sample; 81% occur only once, and approximately 0.7% lies in the top ten. The sample in question was CD4+ or CD8+ T cells sorted from blood, obtained in a trial of the OX40 agonist ivuxolimab. These receptors were taken from an adult with an advanced solid tumor such as melanoma, head and neck, liver or kidney cancer.

This clone is a singleton in its sample. The chain has TRBV29-1 and TRBJ2-3; 7 bases match TRBD2. The CDR3 sequence is 13 residues long. Germline V gene sequence: CDR1 SQVTM, CDR2 ANQGSEA. With V trimmed by 7 bases and J by 5 bases, 9 bases remained unmatched. The CDR3 loop reads CSGSAGRVDTQYF. CDR3 DNA: TGCAGCGGTTCAGCGGGGAGGGTAGATACGCAGTATTTT.

This chain uses TRBV9 with TRBJ2-2; 11 bases fit TRBD1. From germline, CDR1 is SGDLS and CDR2 YYNGEE. J gave up 6 bases and V 2 bases, and 9 bases lay outside the gene matches. This CDR3 contains 17 residues. CDR3 amino acids: CASSVGDRGYLAGELFF. In DNA form, the CDR3 reads TGTGCCAGCAGCGTCGGGGACAGGGGGTATCTGGCCGGGGAGCTGTTTTTT.

This chain uses TRBV5-4 with TRBJ2-3; 12 bases match TRBD2. V gave up 0 bases and J gave up 7 bases; unmatched junction bases: 9. CDR3 size: 17 residues. Per germline, CDR1 SGHNT and CDR2 YYREEE (reference sequence). The CDR3 DNA follows: TGTGCCAGCAGCTTGGCGGCTAGCGGGGGGGCCTATAATACGCAGTATTTT. Protein sequence: CASSLAASGGAYNTQYF.

This chain joins TRBV10-3 and TRBJ2-5; D remains ambiguous. The germline V and J ends were trimmed by 0 bases and 0 bases, with 11 bases remaining between them. The CDR3 is 16 amino acids. The germline V gene encodes CDR1 ENHRY and CDR2 SYGVKD. The CDR3 DNA reads as TGTGCCATCAGTGAGTCTATGTCGGGCAACCAAGAGACCCAGTACTTC. Translated, it gives CAISESMSGNQETQYF.

This clone was recorded once. The J gene is TRBJ2-1, the V gene TRBV7-9, with 8 bases fitting TRBD1. Germline V CDR1 and CDR2: SEHNR, FQNEAQ (reference sequence). Trimming took 5 bases from V and 7 from J; bases not matched to a gene: 7. This CDR3 is 14 amino acids long. The DNA for the CDR3 is TGTGCCAGCAGCCCCCGACAGGGGCTGAATGAGCAGTTCTTC. Translating gives CASSPRQGLNEQFF.

V and J are TRBV5-4 and TRBJ2-5; D gene uncertain. The CDR3 loop spans 11 amino acids. The germline V and J ends were trimmed by 2 bases and 1 base, with 0 bases remaining between them. CDR1 is SGHNT and CDR2 is YYREEE in the germline V gene (reference sequence). The chain's CDR3 is CASSFQETQYF. The DNA of the CDR3 is TGTGCCAGCAGCTTCCAAGAGACCCAGTACTTC. Based on the CDR3 plus reference TRBV5-4 and TRBJ2-5, the full variable domain is ETGVTQSPTHLIKTRGQQVTLRCSSQSGHNTVSWYQQALGQGPQFIFQYYREEENGRGNFPPRFSGLQFPNYSSELNVNALELDDSALYLCASSFQETQYFGPGTRLLVL.

This clone came up once. The chain recombines TRBV9 with TRBJ1-1; D possibly corresponds to TRBD1 (5 bases). V was cut by 0 bases and J by 4 bases, with 13 bases left in between. Germline CDR1 is SGDLS and CDR2 is YYNGEE. The CDR3 sequence is 15 residues long. CDR3 sequence: CASSVAGEWGTEAFF. The CDR3 DNA follows: TGTGCCAGCAGCGTAGCGGGGGAGTGGGGCACTGAAGCTTTCTTT.

The chain is built from TRBV5-1 and TRBJ2-5, with D possibly matching TRBD2 (5 bases). V was cut by 4 bases and J by 1 base, with 14 bases left in between. Germline loops: CDR1 SGHRS, CDR2 YFSETQ. The CDR3 length is 15 residues. The CDR3 DNA follows: TGCGCCAGCAGCCCCCTCCCCGGGGTCCAAGAGACCCAGTACTTC. Its protein product is CASSPLPGVQETQYF.

The J gene is TRBJ2-1, the V gene TRBV6-1; TRBD2 aligns across 11 bases. The CDR3 runs 17 residues. With 4 bases clipped from V and 1 base from J, the junction kept 6 bases outside the gene matches. Looked up from germline, CDR1 is MNHNS and CDR2 is SASEGT. For the CDR3, the DNA is TGTGCCAGCAGTGGGAATCTAGCGGGGGGATCCTACAATGAGCAGTTCTTC. Its translation is CASSGNLAGGSYNEQFF.

This chain links TRBV5-1 with TRBJ2-5, with a possible D match to TRBD1 (7 bases). The CDR3 is made up of 15 amino acids. V shed 1 base and J shed 4 bases, with 14 bases lying between them. Germline V gives CDR1 SGHRS, CDR2 YFSETQ. The CDR3 DNA sequence: TGCGCCAGCAGCTTGTGGCAGGGGGAGGTAGAGACCCAGTACTTC. This sequence encodes CASSLWQGEVETQYF.

The V gene is TRBV11-3, the J gene TRBJ1-2; possible D gene TRBD1, 5 bases. There are 13 residues in the CDR3. The V gene's germline CDR1 is SGHNT and CDR2 YENEEA. V was cut by 4 bases and J by 4 bases, with 10 bases left in between. CDR3 DNA: TGTGCCAGCAGCTCGGGACGGGGCTATGGCTACACCTTC. Protein: CASSSGRGYGYTF.

This chain uses TRBV4-2 with TRBJ1-1; no reliable D call. V was cut by 0 bases and J by 4 bases, with 9 bases left in between. Germline V gene lookup returns CDR1 LGHNA and CDR2 YNFKEQ. The CDR3 runs to 14 residues. The DNA for the CDR3 is TGTGCCAGCAGCCAAGAGGCCGGATTCACTGAAGCTTTCTTT. Translation gives CASSQEAGFTEAFF.

This rearrangement joins TRBV19 to TRBJ1-5; 7 bases are shared with TRBD1. This CDR3 is 14 amino acids long. Germline assignment: CDR1 LNHDA and CDR2 SQIVND (reference sequence). V trimming: 1 base; J trimming: 7 bases; junction bases outside the gene matches: 4. The CDR3 here is CASSIGRGLQPQHF. CDR3 bases: TGTGCCAGTAGTATAGGCAGGGGGTTACAGCCCCAGCATTTT.

V gene TRBV5-4 combines with J gene TRBJ2-3, with D perhaps TRBD1 (5 bases). CDR1 is SGHNT and CDR2 is YYREEE in the germline V gene (reference sequence). Between the trimmed V and J ends, which lost 0 bases and 0 bases, there was a span of 11 bases. This CDR3 is 16 amino acids long. CDR3 in DNA: TGTGCCAGCAGCTTGGGTGGGGCCCTTAGCACAGATACGCAGTATTTT. Amino acids: CASSLGGALSTDTQYF. Combining the CDR3 with reference TRBV5-4 and TRBJ2-3 gives the whole variable domain ETGVTQSPTHLIKTRGQQVTLRCSSQSGHNTVSWYQQALGQGPQFIFQYYREEENGRGNFPPRFSGLQFPNYSSELNVNALELDDSALYLCASSLGGALSTDTQYFGPGTRLTVL.

The chain has TRBV5-1 and TRBJ1-2; D gene ambiguous. The CDR3 is 14 residues long. V lost 4 bases to trimming and J lost 5 bases, with 15 bases between them. Germline V gene data show CDR1 as SGHRS and CDR2 as YFSETQ. The CDR3 here is CASSPEGSGYGYTF. The CDR3 DNA is TGCGCCAGCAGCCCCGAGGGCTCCGGGTATGGCTACACCTTC.

The V call is TRBV11-3, the J call TRBJ2-1, with 7 bases matching TRBD1. Trimming took 3 bases from V and 5 from J; bases not matched to a gene: 7. Germline CDR1 SGHNT, CDR2 YENEEA. CDR3 length equals 15 residues. CDR3 sequence reads: CASSLEGQVNNEQFF. The CDR3 bases are TGTGCCAGCAGCTTGGAAGGACAGGTGAACAATGAGCAGTTCTTC.

Only a few counts were recorded for this clone. Other DNA sequences in the same sample also yield this CDR3. The gene calls are TRBV2 and TRBJ2-7; D is undetermined. V was shortened by 6 bases and J by 2 bases, with 5 bases between the two germline ends. Germline-derived CDR1 and CDR2 are SNHLY and FYNNEI. The CDR3 consists of 11 residues. CDR3 coding DNA: TGTGCCAGCAGCCCAACCTACGAGCAGTACTTC. It yields the protein CASSPTYEQYF.

The chain uses TRBV12-2 and TRBJ2-3; TRBD2, the D gene given by the table, was not confirmed from the DNA. TRBV12-2 is a documented pseudogene. The CDR3 covers 17 residues. CDR3 residues: CASRLAPLAGTTDTQYF. The CDR3 nucleotides read TGTGCAAGTCGCTTAGCTCCCCTAGCGGGGACCACAGATACGCAGTATTTT.

The gene calls are TRBV7-9 and TRBJ1-1; 9 nucleotides align to TRBD1. Trimming cost V 0 bases and J 8 bases; bases outside gene matches: 1. The CDR3 spans 13 residues. The germline gives CDR1 SEHNR, CDR2 FQNEAQ (reference sequence). CDR3 DNA: TGTGCCAGCAGCTTAGCTGGACAGGGGGAAGCTTTCTTT. Translating it yields CASSLAGQGEAFF.

The V and J genes are TRBV5-6 and TRBJ2-2, with D perhaps matching TRBD2 (6 bases). This CDR3 spans 16 amino acids. Trimming stripped 0 bases from V and 2 bases from J, with 11 bases between. CDR1 SGHDT and CDR2 YYEEEE come from the germline V gene. The CDR3 spells CASSLVGTGNTGELFF. Written as DNA, the CDR3 is TGTGCCAGCAGCTTGGTCGGGACTGGAAACACCGGGGAGCTGTTTTTT.

The V and J genes are TRBV7-2 and TRBJ1-6; no reliable D call. Trimming stripped 2 bases from V and 7 bases from J, with 12 bases between. This CDR3 comprises 15 residues. Germline V gene lookup returns CDR1 SGHTA and CDR2 FQGNSA. The CDR3 reads CASSLYRTENSPLHF. The CDR3 DNA reads as TGTGCCAGCAGCTTATATCGGACCGAGAATTCACCCCTCCACTTT.

This clone was seen a single time. The V gene is TRBV19, the J gene TRBJ1-1; maybe TRBD1 (5 bases). From germline, CDR1 is LNHDA and CDR2 SQIVND (reference sequence). The CDR3 is 13 residues long. Trimming removed 3 bases at V and 5 bases at J, with 10 bases between. CDR3 nucleotide sequence: TGTGCCAGTAGTATCCGGGGGAGGACTGAAGCTTTCTTT. Its protein is CASSIRGRTEAFF.

The chain recombines TRBV25-1 with TRBJ1-6; D uncertain. Trimming pared 1 base from V and 7 bases from J, leaving 8 bases between. This CDR3 contains 14 residues. Germline assignment: CDR1 MGHDK and CDR2 SYGVNS. For the CDR3, the DNA is TGTGCCAGCAGTGAATTTACGGGGAATTCACCCCTCCACTTT. This codes for CASSEFTGNSPLHF.

The genes are TRBV5-4 and TRBJ1-2, with a weak D call TRBD1 (6 bases). V dropped 0 bases and J dropped 8 bases, with 11 bases sitting between them. The CDR3 contains 13 residues. Germline CDR1 reads SGHNT; CDR2 reads YYREEE (reference sequence). The CDR3 spells CASSLAGAGGYTF. The CDR3 coding sequence is TGTGCCAGCAGCTTGGCAGGGGCGGGGGGCTACACCTTC.

As concerns this clone: Relative to the germline gene, one junction end is altered; a read error may explain this. This sequence joins TRBV10-2 and TRBJ1-2, with D possibly matching TRBD1 (6 bases). This CDR3 comprises 15 residues. Germline V gene data show CDR1 as WSHSY and CDR2 as SAAADI. The CDR3, as DNA: TGCGCCCGCAGTGAGGGGGGGGGAGGAGGGTATGGCTACACCTTC. It specifies CARSEGGGGGYGYTF.

The rearrangement links TRBV7-6 to TRBJ2-2; possibly TRBD2 for D (6 bases). V lost 5 bases, J lost 0 bases, and 13 bases lay in between. The length of the CDR3 is 16 residues. Germline V lookup: CDR1 SGHVS, CDR2 FNYEAQ. CDR3 amino acids: CASSTRGIANTGELFF. The CDR3 DNA is TGTGCCAGCAGCACCCGGGGGATCGCGAACACCGGGGAGCTGTTTTTT. Full variable domain (remainder filled in from reference TRBV7-6 and TRBJ2-2): GAGVSQSPRYKVTKRGQDVALRCDPISGHVSLYWYRQALGQGPEFLTYFNYEAQQDKSGLPNDRFSAERPEGSISTLTIQRTEQRDSAMYRCASSTRGIANTGELFFGEGSRLTVL.

The CDR3 region is CASSPLGGLSTGELFF. The CDR3 DNA is TGTGCCAGCAGTCCCCTAGGGGGGTTGAGCACCGGGGAGCTGTTTTTT. V is TRBV28 and J is TRBJ2-2, with D perhaps matching TRBD1 or TRBD2 (6 bases each). This CDR3 region has 16 residues. V was cut by 5 bases and J by 4 bases, with 17 bases left in between. Germline lookup yields CDR1 MDHEN and CDR2 SYDVKM.